This T cell receptor beta chain originates from a study of T cell repertoires in cytomegalovirus infection. Trimming took 6 bases from V and 0 from J; bases not matched to a gene: 9. The germline gives CDR1 MDHEN, CDR2 SYDVKM. The CDR3 spans 18 residues. This clonotype was seen ten or more times. Its antigen remains unidentified. TCRdb redid the calling of the reads with MiXCR, one entry per CDR3 protein. The repertoire holds some 800,000 distinct CDR3 sequences, with 25% to 35% as singletons. The source was cultured CD8+ T cells from PBMCs, collected from culture after CMV antigen stimulation. V usage is TRBV28 and J usage is TRBJ2-6; 9 bases fit TRBD1. The receptor was isolated from a human donor in good health (CMV status not recorded). Some clones in this sample may be carry-over from other donors' samples. The CDR3 coding sequence is TGTGCCAGCAGCACTACCGGGACAGGGCACTCTGGGGCCAACGTCCTGACTTTC. Its translation: CASSTTGTGHSGANVLTF.